The sequence of this T cell receptor (beta chain) was determined in a study of regulatory T cells in long-lasting Graves disease. Regarding the study as a whole: Gene preferences differed: TRBV28, TRBJ1-2, TRBJ2-5 in persistent cases. Accuracy was perhaps lowered by the small sample size. Persistent Graves' patients showed a TCR diversity that was lower than that of newly diagnosed ones.

Arm-PCR with iRepertoire HTBI primers amplified the CDR3 regions for these TCR beta libraries. Original processing notes: Identification yielded 60 or so TRBV and more than 12 TRBJ segments across samples. Using its own MiXCR run on the multiplex PCR reads, TCRdb lists one record per CDR3 protein. The V and J calls, along with clone size, are taken from TCRdb and not from the paper's own processing. The sample has 250,000 to 400,000 distinct CDR3 sequences, roughly 18% seen once. The time point: newly diagnosed GD, antithyroid drugs for less than 3 months. Preparation of the TCR library used RNA extracted from PBMCs. The CDR3 has 15 residues. The germline CDR1 and CDR2 sequences are ENHRY and SYGVKD. V dropped 7 bases and J dropped 0 bases, with 10 bases sitting between them. This clonotype was seen many times. Its specificity is unknown.

Sequences were derived from peripheral blood mononuclear cells (PBMCs), sampled at new diagnosis, from a patient treated with antithyroid drugs. The chain joins TRBV10-3 to TRBJ2-6; weak D call: TRBD1 (6 bases). The sequence derives from a female donor with Graves disease. CDR3 sequence reads: CAINQGNSGANVLTF. The CDR3 DNA follows: TGTGCCATCAATCAGGGGAACTCTGGGGCCAACGTCCTGACTTTC.